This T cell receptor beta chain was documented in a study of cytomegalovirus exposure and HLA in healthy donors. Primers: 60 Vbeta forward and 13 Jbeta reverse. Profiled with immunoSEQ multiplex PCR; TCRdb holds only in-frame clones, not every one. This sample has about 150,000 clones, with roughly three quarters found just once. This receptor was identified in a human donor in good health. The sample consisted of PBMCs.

The CDR3 DNA is TGCGCCAGCAGCCAAGAGACAGATGAGCAGTTCTTC. As protein: CASSQETDEQFF. The chain has TRBV4-1 and TRBJ2-1; D is possibly TRBD1 (5 bases). Germline assignment: CDR1 MGHRA and CDR2 YSYEKL. This CDR3 contains 12 residues. Trimming stripped 0 bases from V and 8 bases from J, with 5 bases between.